The sequence of this T cell receptor beta chain was determined in a study of tumor-infiltrating lymphocytes in localized non-small cell lung cancer. Libraries were prepared by immunoSEQ multiplex PCR; TCRdb keeps only in-frame clonotypes and omits some of them. The sample carries 12,000 or so clones, roughly 89% recorded once. This TCR derives from a human donor with non-small cell lung cancer. Sequences were obtained from lung tumor tissue.

CDR3 nucleotides: TGTGCCAGTTTCGACAGGGGCGCGCATGGCTACACCTTC. It is translated as CASFDRGAHGYTF. The chain is built from TRBV10-3 and TRBJ1-2, with 8 bases lining up with TRBD1. The germline CDR1 and CDR2 sequences are ENHRY and SYGVKD. The CDR3 totals 13 residues. V lost 10 bases and J lost 6; bases outside the gene matches: 10.